The rows below give T cell receptor beta chains drawn from one sample of a study of T cell changes during pregnancy in multiple sclerosis. Only in-frame clones appear in the TCRdb table, and some are missing; sequencing was by immunoSEQ multiplex PCR. The table records about 59,000 clones, less than 95% of them present only once. The sequences come from CD8+ T cells from peripheral blood mononuclear cells, collected after pregnancy. The receptors originated from a female donor with multiple sclerosis, enrolled in a pregnancy study. The CDR3 runs from the conserved cysteine through the conserved F or W. A D gene is named only where the DNA matches it firmly. A clone size is listed for some rows: how often the clone was seen (once, few, many), or a class if it is expanded.

. | TRBJ1-1 | . | TRBV29-1 | TGCAGCGTTGATGGGGGAGGGGCAAACACTGAAGCTTTCTTT | CSVDGGGANTEAFF
. | TRBJ2-2 | TRBD1 | TRBV15 | TGTGCCACCAGCAGAGGACCCGGGACAGATTTCACCGGGGAGCTGTTTTTT | CATSRGPGTDFTGELFF
. | TRBJ2-1 | . | TRBV19 | TGTGCCTGTTCAATACGGTCCTCCTACAATGAGCAGTTCTTC | CACSIRSSYNEQFF
. | TRBJ1-4 | TRBD1 | TRBV9 | TGTGCCAGCAGCGTCCGGGACAGGGGCCGCATTAGGGAAAAACTGTTTTTT | CASSVRDRGRIREKLFF
. | TRBJ2-7 | . | TRBV27 | TGTGCCAGCAGCCGTGGCTTGGCTTACGAGCAGTACTTC | CASSRGLAYEQYF
. | TRBJ1-4 | . | TRBV7-8 | TGTGCCAGCAGCTCGACAGAGGAAGGTGAAAAACTGTTTTTT | CASSSTEEGEKLFF
. | TRBJ2-3 | . | TRBV9 | TGTGCCAGCAGCGTAGTTTCGGGAGTCTCAGATACGCAGTATTTT | CASSVVSGVSDTQYF
. | TRBJ1-1 | TRBD1 | TRBV5-4 | TGTGCCAGCAGCTTGGGACAGGGGGCATGGAACACTGAAGCTTTCTTT | CASSLGQGAWNTEAFF
. | TRBJ2-3 | . | TRBV4-2 | TGTGCCAGCAGTCTCCGTCGGGGAGTACAGCGGGCCACAGATACGCAGTATTTT | CASSLRRGVQRATDTQYF
once | TRBJ2-1 | TRBD2 | TRBV25-1 | TGTGCCAGCAGTGAGACTAGCGGGAGTTCCTCCCATGAGCAGTTCTTC | CASSETSGSSSHEQFF
. | TRBJ2-7 | TRBD2 | TRBV6-1 | TGTGCCAGCAGTGAAGCACTAGCGGGAGTACGGGGCCCCTACGAGCAGTACTTC | CASSEALAGVRGPYEQYF
. | TRBJ2-3 | TRBD2 | TRBV5-4 | TGTGCCAGCAGAGATCGGGGGGGGGCACAGAGTACGCAGTATTTT | CASRDRGGAQSTQYF
. | TRBJ1-5 | . | TRBV19 | TGTGCCAGTAGTATTAGGAGGGTTCAGCCCCAGCATTTT | CASSIRRVQPQHF
. | TRBJ2-5 | TRBD1 | TRBV5-4 | TGTGCCAGCAGCCGCGAGCGTACAGGGGGCGCCGGTGAGACCCAGTACTTC | CASSRERTGGAGETQYF
. | TRBJ1-5 | . | TRBV2 | TGTGCCAGCGGGGGCGGGGAGGGGAATCAGCCCCAGCATTTT | CASGGGEGNQPQHF
. | TRBJ2-1 | . | TRBV7-6 | TGTGCCAGCAGCCATTCGCGGGTAGGCTCAAAGGGCAATGAGCAGTTCTTC | CASSHSRVGSKGNEQFF
. | TRBJ1-2 | . | TRBV9 | TGTGCCAGCAGCGACAGAACCGGCTACACCTTC | CASSDRTGYTF
. | TRBJ2-1 | . | TRBV6-4 | TGTGCCAGCAGTGACTCGATTTTACGGCAGGGGTTGCCGAATGAGCAGTTCTTC | CASSDSILRQGLPNEQFF
. | TRBJ1-5 | . | TRBV19 | TGTGCCAGTAGTTATTCAGGGGAGAGCAATCAGCCCCAGCATTTT | CASSYSGESNQPQHF
. | TRBJ2-7 | TRBD1 | TRBV9 | TGTGCCAGCAGCGTCGGGACAGGGCGCTCCTACGAGCAGTACTTC | CASSVGTGRSYEQYF
. | TRBJ2-1 | TRBD1 | TRBV30 | TGTGCCTGGAGTAGAGGGGACAGGAATGAGCAGTTCTTC | CAWSRGDRNEQFF
. | TRBJ2-7 | . | TRBV2 | TGTGCCAACGCCCGGGGAAACGAGCAGTACTTC | CANARGNEQYF
medium-sized | TRBJ2-1 | TRBD2 | TRBV7-3 | TGTGCCAGCAGCCTAGAATCGGGACTAGCGGACAATGAGCAGTTCTTC | CASSLESGLADNEQFF
. | TRBJ2-7 | TRBD1 | TRBV6-1 | TGTGCCAGCAATCTTGGACAGGGCTACGAGCAGTACTTC | CASNLGQGYEQYF
. | TRBJ2-5 | TRBD2 | TRBV19 | TGTGCCAGTATTCGCGATCGAGCGGCTAGCGGGTACCAAGAGACCCAGTACTTC | CASIRDRAASGYQETQYF
. | TRBJ2-7 | . | TRBV27 | TGTGCCAGCAGTTCGGCGGGAATATACGAGCAGTACTTC | CASSSAGIYEQYF
. | TRBJ2-7 | TRBD1 | TRBV11-2 | TGTGCCAGCAGCAGAGACACAGGGGGCGACGAGCAGTACTTC | CASSRDTGGDEQYF
. | TRBJ2-7 | TRBD2 | TRBV4-2 | TGTGCCAGCAGCCAAGAGCCTAGCGGGAGTACTTACGAGCAGTACTTC | CASSQEPSGSTYEQYF
. | TRBJ2-1 | TRBD2 | TRBV27 | TGTGCCAGCAGTTCAGGACTAGCGAGGAATGAGCAGTTCTTC | CASSSGLARNEQFF
once | TRBJ2-7 | TRBD2 | TRBV4-1 | TGCGCCAGCAGCGTGAGCGGGAGTGGATACGAGCAGTACTTC | CASSVSGSGYEQYF
. | TRBJ2-2 | . | TRBV9 | TGTGCCAGCAGCCCCTCCCACTCCCGGGCCGGGGAGCTGTTTTTT | CASSPSHSRAGELFF
. | TRBJ1-1 | . | TRBV19 | TGTGCCAGTAGTATAGTACACAGGGACGTCGTAGCTTTCTTT | CASSIVHRDVVAFF
. | TRBJ2-7 | . | TRBV5-5 | TGTGCCAGCAGCTTTTCTAAGGGGACCTACGAGCAGTACTTC | CASSFSKGTYEQYF
. | TRBJ2-3 | . | TRBV5-1 | TGCGCCAGCAGTCGCGGGACTTCACGCACAGATACGCAGTATTTT | CASSRGTSRTDTQYF
. | TRBJ2-1 | . | TRBV14 | TGTGCCAGCAGGTTATTCGGCGGGTCGTTGAATGAGCAGTTCTTC | CASRLFGGSLNEQFF
. | TRBJ2-7 | . | TRBV5-1 | TGCGCCAGCAGCTTGATAGGGACAATCAGCTCCTACGAGCAGTACTTC | CASSLIGTISSYEQYF
. | TRBJ1-4 | TRBD1 | TRBV7-6 | TGTGCCAGCAGCTTAGCGTTGGGACAGGGCGGTGAAAAACTGTTTTTT | CASSLALGQGGEKLFF
once | TRBJ2-7 | . | TRBV5-6 | TGTGCCAGCAGCTTACAACGGGACAACTTTTTCCCCTACGAGCAGTACTTC | CASSLQRDNFFPYEQYF
. | TRBJ2-5 | TRBD1 | TRBV9 | TGTGCCAGCAGCGTATCCCGGACAGGGGGAGAGACCCAGTACTTC | CASSVSRTGGETQYF
. | TRBJ2-7 | TRBD2 | TRBV5-1 | TGCGCCAGCAGCTTGGTTAGCGGGGGCAACTACGAGCAGTACTTC | CASSLVSGGNYEQYF
. | TRBJ2-3 | TRBD2 | TRBV4-1 | TGCGCCAGCAGCCAAGAATGGCGGGAGGTAGATACGCAGTATTTT | CASSQEWREVDTQYF
. | TRBJ2-3 | . | TRBV28 | TGTGCCAGCAGTTTCAGGCTAGCGAGTTCCACAGATACGCAGTATTTT | CASSFRLASSTDTQYF
. | TRBJ2-7 | . | TRBV7-2 | TGTGCCAGCAGTCACGGACAGAACTACGAGCAGTACTTC | CASSHGQNYEQYF
once | TRBJ2-1 | TRBD2 | TRBV4-3 | TGCGCCAGCAGCCTTTCACTAGCGGGAGTAGATGAGCAGTTCTTC | CASSLSLAGVDEQFF
. | TRBJ1-2 | . | TRBV28 | TGTGCCAGCAGCAAAGGGGCAGGGCAATTCTATGGCTACACCTTC | CASSKGAGQFYGYTF
. | TRBJ2-1 | TRBD1 | TRBV7-6 | TGTGCCAGCAGCTCTAAGGACAGGGGCCTCTACAATGAGCAGTTCTTC | CASSSKDRGLYNEQFF
. | TRBJ2-7 | . | TRBV27 | TGTGCCAGCAGCCTACAGGCGTCTATCTACGAGCAGTACTTC | CASSLQASIYEQYF
. | TRBJ1-4 | TRBD1 | TRBV19 | TGTGCCAGTGCGCTCGGGACAGCGGCAAAACTGTTTTTT | CASALGTAAKLFF
. | TRBJ2-7 | . | TRBV2 | TGTGCCAGCAGTTTACAATACGGGACTGGCTACGAGCAGTACTTC | CASSLQYGTGYEQYF
once | TRBJ1-1 | . | TRBV13 | TGTGCCAGCAGCTTTTTACAGCTGAACACTGAAGCTTTCTTT | CASSFLQLNTEAFF
. | TRBJ2-7 | TRBD1 | TRBV7-9 | TGTGCCAGCAGCTTAGGACAGGGCCGCCAAGGCCCCTACGAGCAGTACTTC | CASSLGQGRQGPYEQYF
. | TRBJ2-1 | TRBD2 | TRBV7-9 | TGTGCCAGCAGCTTGGGGACTAGCTCCTACAATGAGCAGTTCTTC | CASSLGTSSYNEQFF
few | TRBJ1-4 | . | TRBV5-4 | TGTGCCAGCAGCTTGGGGGTGGCTAGTGAAAAACTGTTTTTT | CASSLGVASEKLFF
. | TRBJ2-7 | . | TRBV29-1 | TGCAGCGTTGGCGTTACATCTGGAGACCCCTACGAGCAGTACTTC | CSVGVTSGDPYEQYF